A single sample gave rise to the 3 T cell receptor beta chains below, sequenced in a study of T cell repertoires in cytomegalovirus infection. In TCRdb, the reads were re-called with MiXCR into one record per CDR3 protein. Among around 280,000 distinct CDR3 sequences listed, roughly a tenth were seen once. Sequencing input: PBMCs. The receptors stem from a human donor in good health (CMV status not recorded). Some clones in this sample may be carry-over from other donors' samples.

This clonotype was detected many times. The rearrangement joins TRBV4-1 to TRBJ1-2, with 9 bases that match TRBD1. CDR1 is MGHRA and CDR2 is YSYEKL in the germline V gene. The length of the CDR3 is 18 residues. Trimming removed 0 bases from V and 2 bases from J; junction bases left unmatched: 10. Here the CDR3 reads CASSQDPRPGQGNYGYTF. CDR3 sequence (DNA): TGCGCCAGCAGCCAAGACCCACGACCCGGACAGGGGAACTATGGCTACACCTTC.

In its sample, this clonotype was seen many times. The chain links TRBV5-4 to TRBJ2-3; D is ambiguous. In germline, CDR1 is SGHNT, CDR2 YYREEE (reference sequence). The length of the CDR3 is 16 residues. V gave up 2 bases and J gave up 3 bases, with 16 bases separating them. The chain's CDR3 is CASSLILEIGTDTQYF. As DNA, the CDR3 is TGTGCCAGCAGCTTAATATTGGAGATCGGAACAGATACGCAGTATTTT. Full variable domain (rest looked up from reference TRBV5-4 and TRBJ2-3): ETGVTQSPTHLIKTRGQQVTLRCSSQSGHNTVSWYQQALGQGPQFIFQYYREEENGRGNFPPRFSGLQFPNYSSELNVNALELDDSALYLCASSLILEIGTDTQYFGPGTRLTVL.

This clonotype was recorded at least ten times. The V call is TRBV7-9, the J call TRBJ2-1, with D perhaps TRBD1 (6 bases). The CDR3 length is 14 residues. The germline gives CDR1 SEHNR, CDR2 FQNEAQ (reference sequence). V dropped 1 base and J dropped 8 bases, with 12 bases sitting between them. CDR3 bases: TGTGCCAGCAGCTTAGGGTCAGGGGACCATGAGCAGTTCTTC. As protein: CASSLGSGDHEQFF.